The clone carrying this T cell receptor beta chain was detected ten times or more. V shed 10 bases, J shed 4 bases, and the junction held 7 bases outside the gene matches. The CDR3 has 13 amino acids. From germline, CDR1 is KGHSH and CDR2 LQKENI. Using its own MiXCR run on the RACE reads, TCRdb lists one record per CDR3 protein. This table has roughly 130,000 distinct CDR3 sequences, approximately 9% appearing once. Time point given: healthy volunteer bleed at 2 weeks. From whole blood left unfractionated, total RNA was extracted. These data are taken from a study of human T cells and chemical hapten exposure.

The rearrangement uses TRBV18 and TRBJ2-5; 9 bases map to TRBD1. The sequencing sample was made of whole blood. This TCR was sampled from a male donor in good health. Some clones in this sample may be carry-over from other donors' samples. Here the CDR3 DNA reads TGTGCCACCTACCGGGGACAGGGAGAGACCCAGTACTTC. Encoded protein: CATYRGQGETQYF.